The sequence of this T cell receptor (beta chain) was determined in a study of glioma-infiltrating T cells after dendritic cell vaccination. At the level of the study: The vaccine used monocyte-derived dendritic cells pulsed overnight with autologous tumor lysate.

Fresh-frozen tumor tissue and more than two years of survival data were available for all. Findings of the study overall: Only a small number of patients had complete blood and tumor samples.

This clone was detected only a few times. Its specificity is not known. In germline, CDR1 is SGHTA, CDR2 FQGNSA. This CDR3 spans 15 amino acids. The germline V and J ends were trimmed by 5 bases and 1 base, with 14 bases remaining between them. TCRB CDR3 was amplified from 2 ug genomic DNA or less. Method: immunoSEQ multiplex PCR; TCRdb's copy keeps in-frame clones and lacks some. The sample contains some 38,000 clones, 70% to 85% of which appear only once. The TCR comes from a human donor with glioblastoma. The chain uses TRBV7-2 and TRBJ1-1; D may be TRBD1 (6 bases). The sample in question was blood, obtained before dendritic cell vaccination. This chain's CDR3 is CASSPRSDRNTEAFF. CDR3 nucleotide sequence: TGTGCCAGCAGCCCCCGATCGGACAGGAACACTGAAGCTTTCTTT.